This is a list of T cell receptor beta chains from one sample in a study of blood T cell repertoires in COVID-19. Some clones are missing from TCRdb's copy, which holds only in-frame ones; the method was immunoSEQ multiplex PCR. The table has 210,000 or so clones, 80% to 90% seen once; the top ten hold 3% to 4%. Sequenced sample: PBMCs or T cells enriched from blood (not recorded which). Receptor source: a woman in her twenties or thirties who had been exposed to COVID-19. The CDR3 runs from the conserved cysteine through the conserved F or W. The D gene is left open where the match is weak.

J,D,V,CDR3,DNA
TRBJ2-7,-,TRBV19,CATSGQSYEQYF,TGTGCCACCTCGGGTCAATCCTACGAGCAGTACTTC
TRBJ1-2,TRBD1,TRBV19,CASSIKQGNYGYTF,TGTGCCAGTAGTATCAAACAGGGGAACTATGGCTACACCTTC
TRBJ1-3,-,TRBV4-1,CASSHRHISNRNTIYF,TGCGCCAGCAGCCATCGACACATCTCCAATCGGAACACCATATATTTT
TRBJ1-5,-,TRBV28,CASSLYRVKSNQPQHF,TGTGCCAGCAGTTTATACAGGGTCAAGAGCAATCAGCCCCAGCATTTT
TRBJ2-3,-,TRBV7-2,CASSLYADTQYF,TGTGCCAGCAGCCTCTATGCAGATACGCAGTATTTT
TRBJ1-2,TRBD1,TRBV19,CASSIGRTGTGYTF,TGTGCCAGTAGTATAGGTCGGACAGGGACTGGCTACACCTTC
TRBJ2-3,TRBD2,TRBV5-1,CASSLDREVVTQYF,TGCGCCAGCAGCTTGGACCGGGAGGTGGTGACGCAGTATTTT
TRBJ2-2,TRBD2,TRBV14,CATMPSGSTGELFF,TGTGCCACCATGCCTAGCGGGAGTACCGGGGAGCTGTTTTTT
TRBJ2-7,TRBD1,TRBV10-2,CASSVKGQGGHEQYF,TGCGCCAGCAGTGTTAAGGGACAGGGGGGCCACGAGCAGTACTTC
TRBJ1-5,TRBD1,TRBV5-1,CASSPETGGIQPQHF,TGCGCCAGCAGTCCTGAGACAGGGGGCATTCAGCCCCAGCATTTT